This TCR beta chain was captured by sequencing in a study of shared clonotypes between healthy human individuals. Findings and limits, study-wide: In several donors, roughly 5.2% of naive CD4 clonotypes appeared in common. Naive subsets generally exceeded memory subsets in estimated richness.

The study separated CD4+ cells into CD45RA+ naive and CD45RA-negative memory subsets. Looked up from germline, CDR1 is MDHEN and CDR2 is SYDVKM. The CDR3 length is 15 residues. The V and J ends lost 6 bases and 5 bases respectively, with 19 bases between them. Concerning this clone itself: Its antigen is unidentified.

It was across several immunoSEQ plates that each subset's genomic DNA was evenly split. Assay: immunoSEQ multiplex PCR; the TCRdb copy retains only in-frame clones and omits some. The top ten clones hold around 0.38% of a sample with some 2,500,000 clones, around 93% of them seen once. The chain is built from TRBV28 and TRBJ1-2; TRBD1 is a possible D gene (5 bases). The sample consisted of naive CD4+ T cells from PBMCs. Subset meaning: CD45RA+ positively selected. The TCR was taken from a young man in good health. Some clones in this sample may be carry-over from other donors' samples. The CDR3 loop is CASSLTFRVEYGYTF. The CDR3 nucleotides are TGTGCCAGCAGCCTAACATTCAGGGTGGAGTATGGCTACACCTTC.